This TCR beta chain was observed in a study of blood T cell repertoires in COVID-19. Here immunoSEQ multiplex PCR was the method, and the copy in TCRdb shows in-frame clones only, minus some. Among about 160,000 clones, over 70% were seen once, and the ten largest hold roughly 3.4%. Germline V lookup: CDR1 LGHDT, CDR2 YNNKEL (reference sequence). The CDR3 contains 16 residues. Germline trimming cut 3 bases from V and 3 bases from J; bases unmatched to any gene: 6. Sequencing input: PBMCs or T cells enriched from blood (not recorded which). The chain recombines TRBV3-1 (or the pseudogene TRBV3-2) with TRBJ2-5; 11 bases fit TRBD2. This TCR was sampled from a woman aged 55 to 70 who had recovered from COVID-19. CDR3: CASSHSLAGGKETQYF. The CDR3, as DNA: TGTGCCAGCAGCCATTCCCTAGCGGGGGGAAAAGAGACCCAGTACTTC.